This TCR beta chain was profiled in a study of human T cells and chemical hapten exposure (dated by TCRdb to the early 2020s). In terms of the full investigation: For sensitization, 2% DPC in acetone was applied to a roughly 2 cm by roughly 2 cm area of upper inner arm skin. Weekly therapeutic DPC doses were additionally applied to the scalp of patients throughout the roughly 23-week study period. Patch tests used Finn chambers with 0.01% DPC on the upper back, scored after 6 days by International Contact Dermatitis Research Group standards. The patient cohort, mostly female, included alopecia areata with under or over 50% scalp involvement, alopecia totalis and alopecia universalis. Libraries were combined into a pool for sequencing, and differences in TCR yield between samples came mainly from small differences in library volumes within the pool. Peripheral blood TCR repertoire changes were tracked in vivo in alopecia patients during primary and secondary sensitization to the hapten diphenylcyclopropenone (DPC). Blood samples were taken from patients before sensitization (week 0) and at 2, 6 and about 24 weeks after DPC sensitization. About 29 alopecia patients gave blood for TCR sequencing at one to four time points (pre-sensitization, 2, 6 and 24 weeks).

The sample's time point, from its label and the paper: patch test 2, 6 weeks after DPC sensitization. The sample's treatment or condition label, decoded: therapeutic diphenylcyclopropenone sensitization with weekly scalp DPC. At every patch-test visit, the blood draw took place before the patch test was put on. Patients were eligible if aged 18 to 70, diagnosed with alopecia and judged suitable for DPC therapy, and pregnant patients were excluded. Total RNA was extracted from unfractionated whole blood collected in Tempus Blood RNA tubes. The V and J ends are trimmed by 6 bases and 6 bases, leaving 18 bases between them. The cysteine opens and the phenylalanine closes a CDR3 of 14 amino acids. The CDR3 DNA has 42 bases and is translated from base 1. CDR1 MDHEN and CDR2 SYDVKM are derived from the germline V gene. About this clonotype: The specificity of this receptor is unknown. Per-nucleotide qualities are absent, and no much larger clonotype sits a single base away.

General conclusions and limits of the study: Alopecia, a presumed autoimmune disease, was present in all patients, so the immune response of the patients might differ from that of healthy individuals. After repeated subsampling, changes were observed in the strength of the expansion versus patch-test correlation and in the threshold at which the correlation became significant. Significantly more large CDR3 similarity clusters were formed by expanded TCRs than by pre-sensitization or healthy control sets, consistent with antigen-driven responses. Patch test score correlated positively with the number of PT1 expanded TCRs, reaching significance at thresholds 8, 16 and 32 but not at 4. The number of TCRs above 1 in 1000 frequency did not change with DPC sensitization; there was no evidence of global repertoire structure alterations.

The library was built by means of RACE. The sequencing machine was a NextSeq 500. During library preparation, unique molecular identifiers were attached to individual cDNA molecules so that TCRs could be counted in a quantitative, reproducible way. Each blood RNA sample was used to sequence both TCR alpha and TCR beta chains. Under the source paper's analysis protocol: The median number of TCRs per sample was over 95,000, ranging from about 23,224 to 690,600. The Decombinator software suite was used to annotate the V, J and CDR3 of the TCR reads. Every sample was subsampled to the same number of TCRs (28,000) for the PS versus PT1 abundance plots. TCRs were defined as expanded if absent before sensitization and observed at least eight times at the 2-week time point. TCRdb reprocessed the public reads (quality trimming at Q25 with fastp, clone calling with MiXCR) and kept in-frame beta chains. Here each entry gathers all rows of one CDR3 protein and keeps the most common genes and DNA. The V and J calls shown here were made by TCRdb, not taken from the authors' results. The sample records approximately 89,000 distinct CDR3 sequences, around 9.6% of which are singletons. The ten largest clones represent 2% to 2.5% of the sample.

The sequence came from a woman in her twenties or thirties with alopecia areata. Some clones in this sample may be carry-over from other donors' samples. Material: whole blood, obtained in connection with sensitization to the hapten diphenylcyclopropenone (DPC). The rearranged chain carries TRBV28 and TRBJ2-7; the D region possibly corresponds to TRBD2 (5 bases align). The sequence in DNA is TGTGCCAGCAGACACCCGGTGGGTGGAGGCGAGCAGTACTTC. The translation is CASRHPVGGGEQYF.